This T cell receptor beta chain was profiled in a study of T cells in Graves' hyperthyroidism and ophthalmopathy. Authors of the study amplified TCR beta CDR3 regions from RNA transcripts. Using the HTBI primer set, a first-round RT-PCR was run on the TCR CDR3. TCRdb itself ran the multiplex PCR reads through MiXCR, one entry per CDR3 protein. The sample holds about 480,000 distinct CDR3 sequences, approximately 24% seen once. The receptor was derived from a woman under 40 with Graves' ophthalmopathy. The sample comprised blood.

This CDR3 reads CASSPPRGPGYGYTF. The CDR3 DNA reads TGTGCCAGCAGTCCCCCCAGGGGGCCGGGCTATGGCTACACCTTC. This chain joins TRBV12-3 or TRBV12-4 and TRBJ1-2, with 8 bases matching TRBD1. V shed 5 bases, J shed 4 bases, and the junction held 9 bases outside the gene matches. The CDR3 has 15 amino acids.